This TCR beta chain comes out of a study of cytomegalovirus exposure and HLA in healthy donors. Study results and caveats: The investigators catalogued 150 to 200 TCR beta chains as cytomegalovirus-associated. Reports credit the classifier with highly specific, highly sensitive diagnosis of cytomegalovirus status.

The PCR was carried out with 60 Vbeta primers and 13 Jbeta primers. Assay used: immunoSEQ multiplex PCR; TCRdb lists only in-frame clones, some missing. This sample yields 100,000 to 150,000 clones, of which about 80% are seen a single time; about 1.8% belongs to the top ten. Donors likely had unrecorded immune exposures despite being nominally healthy when sampled. Remarks on this clone: No antigen is known for it.

The CDR3 has 14 amino acids. Germline V gene lookup returns CDR1 MNHNS and CDR2 SASEGT. Losses at the gene ends were 4 bases for V and 8 bases for J; bases not matched to a gene: 7. The receptor comes from a man aged 18 to 30 in good health and CMV-seronegative. This sequence joins TRBV6-1 and TRBJ1-4; 7 nucleotides line up with TRBD1. Sequencing was done on a sample of PBMCs. CDR3 region: CASSGLTGTEKLFF. The CDR3, as DNA: TGTGCCAGCAGTGGCTTGACAGGGACGGAAAAACTGTTTTTT.